The T cell receptor beta chain under discussion was sequenced for a study of graft-versus-host responses after intestinal transplantation. About the research overall: Each transplant was multivisceral, liver-intestinal, or isolated intestinal. Each patient got anti-thymocyte globulin induction, then tacrolimus and steroids for roughly 3 years.

Turning to this clone: Antigen unknown. Additional DNA sequences in this sample encode the identical CDR3.

The method was immunoSEQ multiplex PCR; TCRdb's version includes in-frame clones alone and lacks a portion of them. The sample lists about 82,000 clones, 85% to 95% occurring once. Whole-study findings and limits: After transplant, early declines in HvG clones were associated with peak levels of circulating GvH clones.

The TCR originated in a human donor who was the organ donor for an intestinal transplant. Sequenced here: unstimulated CD4+ T cells sorted from spleen or lymph node cells, sampled before transplant.

The CDR3 region is CASSLNSLNTEAFF. The CDR3 nucleotides read TGCGCCAGCAGCTTGAACAGCCTGAACACTGAAGCTTTCTTT. The chain couples TRBV5-1 to TRBJ1-1; D gene unclear. The CDR3 loop spans 14 amino acids. V lost 1 base and J lost 0, with 7 bases in between. Germline V lookup: CDR1 SGHRS, CDR2 YFSETQ.